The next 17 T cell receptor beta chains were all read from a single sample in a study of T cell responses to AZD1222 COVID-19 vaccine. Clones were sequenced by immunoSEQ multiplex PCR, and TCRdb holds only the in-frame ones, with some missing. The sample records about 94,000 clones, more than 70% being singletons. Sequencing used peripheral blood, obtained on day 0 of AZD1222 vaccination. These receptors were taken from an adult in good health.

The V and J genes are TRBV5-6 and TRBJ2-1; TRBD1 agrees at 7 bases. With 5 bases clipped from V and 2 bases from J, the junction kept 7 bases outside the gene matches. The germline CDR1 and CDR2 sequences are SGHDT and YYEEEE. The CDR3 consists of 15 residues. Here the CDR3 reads CASSSGTAPYNEQFF. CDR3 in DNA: TGTGCCAGCAGTTCCGGGACAGCGCCCTACAATGAGCAGTTCTTC.

CDR3 in amino acids: CASSSAGTSLAGREQYF. The CDR3 DNA is TGTGCCAGCAGTTCTGCCGGGACTAGCCTGGCCGGGCGCGAGCAGTACTTC. The rearrangement joins TRBV6-2 or TRBV6-3 to TRBJ2-7; TRBD2 matches at 9 bases. The CDR3 runs 17 residues. Unmatched junction bases numbered 16, after V lost 4 bases and J lost 6 bases. In germline, CDR1 is MNHEY, CDR2 SVGEGT.

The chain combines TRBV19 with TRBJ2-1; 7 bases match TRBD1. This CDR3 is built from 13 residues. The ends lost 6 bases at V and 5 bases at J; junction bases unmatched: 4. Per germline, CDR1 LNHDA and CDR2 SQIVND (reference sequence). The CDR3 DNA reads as TGTGCCAGTAGCGATCAGGGGGACAATGAGCAGTTCTTC. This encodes CASSDQGDNEQFF.

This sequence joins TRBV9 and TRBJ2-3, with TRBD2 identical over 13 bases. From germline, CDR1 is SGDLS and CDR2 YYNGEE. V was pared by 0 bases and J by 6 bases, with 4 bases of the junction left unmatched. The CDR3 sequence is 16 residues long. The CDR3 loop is CASSVAPGLAGDTQYF. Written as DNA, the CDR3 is TGTGCCAGCAGCGTAGCCCCGGGACTAGCGGGGGATACGCAGTATTTT.

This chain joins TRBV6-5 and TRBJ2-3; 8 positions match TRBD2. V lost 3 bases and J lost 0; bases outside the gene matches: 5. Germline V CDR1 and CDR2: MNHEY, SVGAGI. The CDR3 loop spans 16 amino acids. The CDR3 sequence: CASSYRLARSTDTQYF. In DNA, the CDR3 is TGTGCCAGCAGTTATCGACTAGCGAGGAGCACAGATACGCAGTATTTT.

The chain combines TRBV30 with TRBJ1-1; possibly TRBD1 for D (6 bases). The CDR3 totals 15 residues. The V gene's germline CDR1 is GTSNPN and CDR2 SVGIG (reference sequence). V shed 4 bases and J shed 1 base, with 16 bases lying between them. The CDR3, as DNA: TGTGCCTGGATCATGCCGGGACACACGAACACTGAAGCTTTCTTT. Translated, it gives CAWIMPGHTNTEAFF.

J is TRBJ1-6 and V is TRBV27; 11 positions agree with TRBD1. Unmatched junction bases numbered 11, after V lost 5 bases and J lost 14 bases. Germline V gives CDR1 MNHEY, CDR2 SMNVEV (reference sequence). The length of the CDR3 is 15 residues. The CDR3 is CASSPPWDRGLSLHF. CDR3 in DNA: TGTGCCAGCAGTCCCCCGTGGGACAGGGGGTTGTCCCTCCACTTT.

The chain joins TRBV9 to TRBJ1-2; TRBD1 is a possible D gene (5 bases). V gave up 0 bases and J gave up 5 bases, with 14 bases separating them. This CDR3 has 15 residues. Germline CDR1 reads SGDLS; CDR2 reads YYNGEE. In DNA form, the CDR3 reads TGTGCCAGCAGCGTAGCCCCTGACGAGGGGTATGGCTACACCTTC. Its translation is CASSVAPDEGYGYTF.

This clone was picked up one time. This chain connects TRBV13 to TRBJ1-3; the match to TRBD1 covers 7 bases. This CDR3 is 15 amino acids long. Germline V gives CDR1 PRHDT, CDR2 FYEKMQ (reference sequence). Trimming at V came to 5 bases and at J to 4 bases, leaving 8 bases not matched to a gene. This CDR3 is CASSPQDRAGNTIYF. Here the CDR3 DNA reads TGTGCCAGCAGCCCCCAAGACAGGGCAGGAAACACCATATATTTT.

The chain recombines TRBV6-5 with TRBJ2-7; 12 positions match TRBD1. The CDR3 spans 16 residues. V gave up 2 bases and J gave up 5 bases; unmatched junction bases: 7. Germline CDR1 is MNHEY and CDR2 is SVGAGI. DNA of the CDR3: TGTGCCAGCAGTTACCTAACGGGACAGGGGGCCCACGAGCAGTACTTC. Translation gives CASSYLTGQGAHEQYF.

As DNA, the CDR3 is TGTGCCAGCAGTACAGGGAACGAGGGTGAAGCTTTCTTT. This encodes CASSTGNEGEAFF. V gene TRBV6-5 combines with J gene TRBJ1-1; TRBD1 might be the D (6 bases). V was shortened by 5 bases and J by 7 bases, with 14 bases between the two germline ends. CDR3 length: 13 amino acids. Germline CDR1 MNHEY, CDR2 SVGAGI.

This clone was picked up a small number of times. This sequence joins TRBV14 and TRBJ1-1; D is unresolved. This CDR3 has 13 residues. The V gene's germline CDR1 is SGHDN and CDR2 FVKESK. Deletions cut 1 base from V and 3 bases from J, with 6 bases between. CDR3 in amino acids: CASSQGTYTEAFF. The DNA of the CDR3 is TGTGCCAGCAGCCAAGGGACGTACACTGAAGCTTTCTTT. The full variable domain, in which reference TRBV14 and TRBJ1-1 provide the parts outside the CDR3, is EAGVTQFPSHSVIEKGQTVTLRCDPISGHDNLYWYRRVMGKEIKFLLHFVKESKQDESGMPNNRFLAERTGGTYSTLKVQPAELEDSGVYFCASSQGTYTEAFFGQGTRLTVV.

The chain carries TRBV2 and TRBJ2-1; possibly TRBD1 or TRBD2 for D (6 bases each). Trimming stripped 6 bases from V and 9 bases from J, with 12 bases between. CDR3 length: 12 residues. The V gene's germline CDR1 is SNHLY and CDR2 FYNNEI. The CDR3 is CASRSGAAEQFF. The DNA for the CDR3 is TGTGCCAGCAGGTCGGGGGCGGCTGAGCAGTTCTTC. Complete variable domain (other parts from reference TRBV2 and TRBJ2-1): EPEVTQTPSHQVTQMGQEVILRCVPISNHLYFYWYRQILGQKVEFLVSFYNNEISEKSEIFDDQFSVERPDGSNFTLKIRSTKLEDSAMYFCASRSGAAEQFFGPGTRLTVL.

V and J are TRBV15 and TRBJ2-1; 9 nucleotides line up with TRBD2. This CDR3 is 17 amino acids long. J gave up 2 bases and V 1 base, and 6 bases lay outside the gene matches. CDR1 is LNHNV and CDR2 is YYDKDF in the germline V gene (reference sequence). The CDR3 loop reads CATSRGTQRGAYNEQFF. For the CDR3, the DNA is TGTGCCACCAGCAGAGGAACGCAGCGGGGGGCCTACAATGAGCAGTTCTTC.

The DNA for the CDR3 is TGTGCCAGCAGAACAGGGACCGACTCTAACTATGGCTACACCTTC. Its translation is CASRTGTDSNYGYTF. V and J are TRBV5-4 and TRBJ1-2; D perhaps matches TRBD1 (6 bases). Trimming took off 5 bases at V and 0 bases at J, with 14 bases between the two ends. The CDR3 is 15 amino acids. Germline lookup yields CDR1 SGHNT and CDR2 YYREEE (reference sequence). The whole variable domain, filled in from reference TRBV5-4 and TRBJ1-2, reads ETGVTQSPTHLIKTRGQQVTLRCSSQSGHNTVSWYQQALGQGPQFIFQYYREEENGRGNFPPRFSGLQFPNYSSELNVNALELDDSALYLCASRTGTDSNYGYTFGSGTRLTVV.

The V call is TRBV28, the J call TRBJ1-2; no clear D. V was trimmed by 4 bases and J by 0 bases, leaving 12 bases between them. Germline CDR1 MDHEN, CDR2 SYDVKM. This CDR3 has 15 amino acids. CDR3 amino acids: CASSSSDGPNYGYTF. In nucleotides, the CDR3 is TGTGCCAGCAGTTCGTCGGACGGACCTAACTATGGCTACACCTTC.

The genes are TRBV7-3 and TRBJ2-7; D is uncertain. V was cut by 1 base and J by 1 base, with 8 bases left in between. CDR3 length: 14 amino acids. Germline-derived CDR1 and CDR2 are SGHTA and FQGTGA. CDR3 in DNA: TGTGCCAGCAGCTTAAAGGGTGGGTCCTACGAGCAGTACTTC. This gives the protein CASSLKGGSYEQYF.